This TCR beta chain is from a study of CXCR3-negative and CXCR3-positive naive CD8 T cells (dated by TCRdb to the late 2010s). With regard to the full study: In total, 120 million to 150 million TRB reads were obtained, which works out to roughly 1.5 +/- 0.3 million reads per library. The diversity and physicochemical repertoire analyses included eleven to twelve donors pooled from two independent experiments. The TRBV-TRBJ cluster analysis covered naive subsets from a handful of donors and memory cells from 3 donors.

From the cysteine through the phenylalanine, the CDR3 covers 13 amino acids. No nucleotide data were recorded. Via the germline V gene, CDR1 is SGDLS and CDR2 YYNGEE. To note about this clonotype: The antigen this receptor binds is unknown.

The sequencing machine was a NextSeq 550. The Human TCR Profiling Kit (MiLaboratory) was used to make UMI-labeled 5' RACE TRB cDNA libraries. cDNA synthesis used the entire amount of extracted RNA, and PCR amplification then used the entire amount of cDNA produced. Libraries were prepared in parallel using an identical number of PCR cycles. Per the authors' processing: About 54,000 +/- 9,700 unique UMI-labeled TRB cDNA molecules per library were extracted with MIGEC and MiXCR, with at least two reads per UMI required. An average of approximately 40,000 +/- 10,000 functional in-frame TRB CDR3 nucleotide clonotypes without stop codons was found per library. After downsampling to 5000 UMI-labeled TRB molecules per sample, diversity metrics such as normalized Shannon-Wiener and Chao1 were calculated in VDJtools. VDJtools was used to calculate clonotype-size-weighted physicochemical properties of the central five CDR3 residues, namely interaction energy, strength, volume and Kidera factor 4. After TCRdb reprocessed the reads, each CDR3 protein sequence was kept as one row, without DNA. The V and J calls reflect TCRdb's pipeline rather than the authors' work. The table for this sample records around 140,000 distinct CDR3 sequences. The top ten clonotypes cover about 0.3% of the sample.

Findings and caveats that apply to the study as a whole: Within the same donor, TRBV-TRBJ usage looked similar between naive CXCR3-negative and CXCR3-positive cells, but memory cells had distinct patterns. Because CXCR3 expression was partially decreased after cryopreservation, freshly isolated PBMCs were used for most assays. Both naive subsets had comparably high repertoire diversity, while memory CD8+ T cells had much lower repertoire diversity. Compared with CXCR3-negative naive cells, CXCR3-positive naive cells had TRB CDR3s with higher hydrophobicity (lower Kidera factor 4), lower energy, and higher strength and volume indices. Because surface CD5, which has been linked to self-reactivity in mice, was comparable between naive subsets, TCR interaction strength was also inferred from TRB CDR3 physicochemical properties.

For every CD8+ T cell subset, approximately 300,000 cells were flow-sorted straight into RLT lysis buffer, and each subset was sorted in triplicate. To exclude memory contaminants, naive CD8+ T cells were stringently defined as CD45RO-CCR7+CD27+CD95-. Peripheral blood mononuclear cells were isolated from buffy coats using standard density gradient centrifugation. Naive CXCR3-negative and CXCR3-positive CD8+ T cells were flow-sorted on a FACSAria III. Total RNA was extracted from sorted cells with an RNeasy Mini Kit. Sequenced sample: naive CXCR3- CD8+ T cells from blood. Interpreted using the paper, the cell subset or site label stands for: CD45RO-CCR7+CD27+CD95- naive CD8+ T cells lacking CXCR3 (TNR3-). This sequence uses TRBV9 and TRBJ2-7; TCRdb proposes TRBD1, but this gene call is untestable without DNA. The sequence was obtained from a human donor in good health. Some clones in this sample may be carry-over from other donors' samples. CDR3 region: CASSGDRGYEQYF.